These 3 T cell receptor beta chains were all obtained from the same sample, sequenced in a study of OX40 agonist ivuxolimab in advanced cancers. Repertoires were generated with immunoSEQ multiplex PCR, while TCRdb's copy carries only in-frame clones and drops some. Of about 82,000 clones in the sample, more than 70% were seen once. Here the sequenced sample was CD4+ or CD8+ T cells sorted from blood, taken in a trial of the OX40 agonist ivuxolimab. The receptor source for this set is an adult with an advanced solid tumor such as melanoma, head and neck, liver or kidney cancer.

The chain is built from TRBV5-6 and TRBJ2-3; 10 nucleotides agree with TRBD2. The germline V gene has CDR1 SGHDT and CDR2 YYEEEE. Trimming cost V 2 bases and J 4 bases; bases outside gene matches: 4. This CDR3 comprises 15 residues. The CDR3 nucleotides read TGTGCCAGCAGCTTTGGAGCGGGGGGGCCAGATACGCAGTATTTT. It translates to CASSFGAGGPDTQYF.

V gene TRBV6-5 combines with J gene TRBJ2-7, with TRBD2 identical over 8 bases. Per germline, CDR1 MNHEY and CDR2 SVGAGI. This CDR3 is 16 amino acids long. J gave up 1 base and V 2 bases, and 7 bases lay outside the gene matches. The chain's CDR3 is CASSYGRGGPSYEQYF. The CDR3 DNA reads as TGTGCCAGCAGTTACGGTCGGGGGGGACCTTCCTACGAGCAGTACTTC.

The chain links TRBV5-1 to TRBJ2-1; either TRBD1 or TRBD2 may fit D (5 bases each). V was trimmed by 4 bases and J by 3 bases, leaving 14 bases between them. CDR1 and CDR2 from the germline V gene are SGHRS and YFSETQ. The CDR3 is 15 amino acids. The CDR3 loop reads CASSQSGPIYNEQFF. DNA for the CDR3: TGCGCCAGCAGCCAATCGGGACCGATCTACAATGAGCAGTTCTTC.